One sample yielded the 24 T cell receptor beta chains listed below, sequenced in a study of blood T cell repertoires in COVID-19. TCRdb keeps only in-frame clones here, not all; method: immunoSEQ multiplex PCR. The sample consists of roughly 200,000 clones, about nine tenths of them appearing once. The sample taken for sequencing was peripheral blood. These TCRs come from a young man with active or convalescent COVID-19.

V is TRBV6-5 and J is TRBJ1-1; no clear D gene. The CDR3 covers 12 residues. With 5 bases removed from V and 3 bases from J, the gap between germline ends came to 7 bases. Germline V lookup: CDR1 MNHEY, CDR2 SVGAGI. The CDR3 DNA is TGTGCCAGCAGTCAACAGTACACTGAAGCTTTCTTT. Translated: CASSQQYTEAFF.

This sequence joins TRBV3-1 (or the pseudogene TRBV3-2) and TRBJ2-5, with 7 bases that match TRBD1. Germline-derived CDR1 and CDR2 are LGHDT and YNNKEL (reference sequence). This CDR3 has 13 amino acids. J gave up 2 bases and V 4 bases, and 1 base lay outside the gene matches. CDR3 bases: TGTGCCAGCAGCCCGGGACAGCAAGAGACCCAGTACTTC. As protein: CASSPGQQETQYF.

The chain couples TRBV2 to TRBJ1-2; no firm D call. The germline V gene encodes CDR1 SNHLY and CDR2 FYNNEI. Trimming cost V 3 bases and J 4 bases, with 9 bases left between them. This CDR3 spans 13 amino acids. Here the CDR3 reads CASSDGRFYGYTF. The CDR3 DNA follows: TGTGCCAGCAGTGATGGCAGGTTCTATGGCTACACCTTC.

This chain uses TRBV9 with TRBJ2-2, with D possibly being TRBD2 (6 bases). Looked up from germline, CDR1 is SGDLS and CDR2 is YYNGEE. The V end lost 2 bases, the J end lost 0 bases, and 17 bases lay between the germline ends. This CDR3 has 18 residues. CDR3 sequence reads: CASSVQTSYFTNTGELFF. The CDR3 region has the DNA TGTGCCAGCAGCGTTCAGACTAGTTATTTTACGAACACCGGGGAGCTGTTTTTT.

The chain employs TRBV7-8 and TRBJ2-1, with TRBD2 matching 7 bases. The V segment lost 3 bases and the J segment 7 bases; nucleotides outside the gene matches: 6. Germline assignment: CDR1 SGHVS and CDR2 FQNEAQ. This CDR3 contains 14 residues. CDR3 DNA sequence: TGTGCCAGCAGCTTTGGCGGGAGTCCTAATGAGCAGTTCTTC. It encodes CASSFGGSPNEQFF.

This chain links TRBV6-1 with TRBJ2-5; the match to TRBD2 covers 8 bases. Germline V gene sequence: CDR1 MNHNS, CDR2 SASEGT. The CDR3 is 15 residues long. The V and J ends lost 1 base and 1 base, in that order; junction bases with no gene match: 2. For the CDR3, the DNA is TGTGCCAGCAGTGAAGTGGCGGGGGGCCAAGAGACCCAGTACTTC. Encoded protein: CASSEVAGGQETQYF.

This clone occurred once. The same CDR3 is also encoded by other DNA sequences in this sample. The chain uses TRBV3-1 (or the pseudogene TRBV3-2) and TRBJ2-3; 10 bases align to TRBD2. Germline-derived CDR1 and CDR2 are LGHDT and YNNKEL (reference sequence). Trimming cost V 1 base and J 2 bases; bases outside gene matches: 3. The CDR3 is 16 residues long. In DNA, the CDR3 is TGTGCCAGCAGCCAAGGGCTAGCGGGGGCCACAGATACGCAGTATTTT. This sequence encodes CASSQGLAGATDTQYF.

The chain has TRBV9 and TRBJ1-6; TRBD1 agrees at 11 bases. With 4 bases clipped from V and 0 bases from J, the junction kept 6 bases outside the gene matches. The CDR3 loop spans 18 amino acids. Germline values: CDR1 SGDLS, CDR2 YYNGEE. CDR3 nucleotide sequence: TGTGCCAGCAGCAAGGGGACAGGGGGACTCTCCTATAATTCACCCCTCCACTTT. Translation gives CASSKGTGGLSYNSPLHF. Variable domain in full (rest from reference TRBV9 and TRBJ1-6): DSGVTQTPKHLITATGQRVTLRCSPRSGDLSVYWYQQSLDQGLQFLIQYYNGEERAKGNILERFSAQQFPDLHSELNLSSLELGDSALYFCASSKGTGGLSYNSPLHFGNGTRLTVT.

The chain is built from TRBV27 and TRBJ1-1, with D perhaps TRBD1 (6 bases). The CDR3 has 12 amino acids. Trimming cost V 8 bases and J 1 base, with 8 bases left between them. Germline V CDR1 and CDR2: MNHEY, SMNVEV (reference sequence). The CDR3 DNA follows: TGTGCCAGCCAGACAGGGAACACTGAAGCTTTCTTT. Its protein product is CASQTGNTEAFF.

CDR3 sequence reads: CASSLGQMNTEAFF. The CDR3 DNA sequence: TGTGCCAGCAGTTTAGGACAGATGAACACTGAAGCTTTCTTT. The V gene is TRBV28, the J gene TRBJ1-1; possibly TRBD1 for D (6 bases). The CDR3 sequence is 14 residues long. The germline V and J ends were trimmed by 2 bases and 0 bases, with 7 bases remaining between them. Per the germline V gene, CDR1 is MDHEN and CDR2 is SYDVKM.

Here the CDR3 DNA reads TGCGCCAGCAGTCCCACTTTTCCGGGACACCCACCTTTCGCGAACACCGGGGAGCTGTTTTTT. Translating it yields CASSPTFPGHPPFANTGELFF. The gene calls are TRBV23-1 and TRBJ2-2; D is perhaps TRBD1 (6 bases). TRBV23-1 is an ORF, with its function uncertain. V dropped 4 bases and J dropped 0 bases, with 27 bases sitting between them. The CDR3 extends over 21 amino acids.

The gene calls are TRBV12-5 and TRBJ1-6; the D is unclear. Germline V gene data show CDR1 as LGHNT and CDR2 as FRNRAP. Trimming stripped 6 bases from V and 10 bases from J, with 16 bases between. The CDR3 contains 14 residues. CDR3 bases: TGTGCTAGTGGCGTGACGGGTGGCGGGTCACCCCTCCACTTT. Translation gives CASGVTGGGSPLHF.

The chain's CDR3 is CASSPENRGYNYGYTF. The DNA for the CDR3 is TGTGCCAGCTCACCAGAGAACAGGGGTTACAACTATGGCTACACCTTC. The rearrangement uses TRBV18 and TRBJ1-2; 7 bases line up with TRBD1. The CDR3 length is 16 residues. Germline lookup yields CDR1 KGHSH and CDR2 LQKENI. The V gene end was trimmed by 2 bases and the J gene end by 2 bases; junction bases not matched to a gene: 8.

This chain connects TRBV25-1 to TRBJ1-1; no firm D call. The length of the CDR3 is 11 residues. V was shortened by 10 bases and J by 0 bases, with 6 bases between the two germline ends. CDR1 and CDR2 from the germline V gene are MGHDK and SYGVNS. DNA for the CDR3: TGTGCCACCTTCGTGAACACTGAAGCTTTCTTT. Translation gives CATFVNTEAFF.

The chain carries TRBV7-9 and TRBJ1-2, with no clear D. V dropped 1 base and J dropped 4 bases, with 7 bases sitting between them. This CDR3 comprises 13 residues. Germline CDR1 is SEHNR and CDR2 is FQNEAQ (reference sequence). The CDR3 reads CASSLGGAYGYTF. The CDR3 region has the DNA TGTGCCAGCAGCTTAGGCGGAGCCTATGGCTACACCTTC.

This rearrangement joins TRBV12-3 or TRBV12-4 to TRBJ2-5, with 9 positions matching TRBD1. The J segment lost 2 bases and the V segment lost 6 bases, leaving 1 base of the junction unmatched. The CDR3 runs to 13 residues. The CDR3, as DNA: TGTGCCAGCAGGGGACAGGGACAAGAGACCCAGTACTTC. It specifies CASRGQGQETQYF.

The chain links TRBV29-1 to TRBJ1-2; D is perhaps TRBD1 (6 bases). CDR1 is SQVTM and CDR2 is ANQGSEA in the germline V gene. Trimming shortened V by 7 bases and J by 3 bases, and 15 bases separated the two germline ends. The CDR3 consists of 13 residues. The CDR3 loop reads CSATRGQDYGYTF. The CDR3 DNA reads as TGCAGCGCCACCAGGGGCCAAGACTATGGCTACACCTTC.

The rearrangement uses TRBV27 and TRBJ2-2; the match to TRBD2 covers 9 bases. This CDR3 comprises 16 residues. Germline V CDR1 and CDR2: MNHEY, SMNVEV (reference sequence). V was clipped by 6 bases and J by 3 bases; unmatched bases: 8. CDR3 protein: CASRKLAGEHTGELFF. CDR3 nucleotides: TGTGCCAGCAGGAAATTAGCGGGGGAACACACCGGGGAGCTGTTTTTT.

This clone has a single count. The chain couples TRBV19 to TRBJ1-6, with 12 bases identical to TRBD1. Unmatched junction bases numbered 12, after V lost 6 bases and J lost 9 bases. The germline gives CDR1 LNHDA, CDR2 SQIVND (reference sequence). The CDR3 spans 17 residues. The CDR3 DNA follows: TGTGCCAGTAGAATTTGGGGGGGACAGGGGGCAAGTTCACCCCTCCACTTT. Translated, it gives CASRIWGGQGASSPLHF.

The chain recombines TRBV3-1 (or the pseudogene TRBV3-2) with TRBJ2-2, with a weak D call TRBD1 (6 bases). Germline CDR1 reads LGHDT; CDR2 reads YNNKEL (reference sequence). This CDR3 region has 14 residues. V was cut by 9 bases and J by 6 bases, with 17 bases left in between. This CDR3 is CASEAQGSPGELFF. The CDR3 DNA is TGTGCCAGTGAGGCACAGGGATCGCCCGGGGAGCTGTTTTTT.

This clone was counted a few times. The CDR3, as DNA: TGTGCCACCAGTGAGATCGGGACAGGGATCAATCAGCCCCAGCATTTT. Protein sequence: CATSEIGTGINQPQHF. The V and J genes are TRBV24-1 and TRBJ1-5, with 9 bases that match TRBD1. The CDR3 totals 16 residues. V gave up 4 bases and J gave up 3 bases; unmatched junction bases: 6. CDR1 and CDR2 from the germline V gene are KGHDR and SFDVKD.

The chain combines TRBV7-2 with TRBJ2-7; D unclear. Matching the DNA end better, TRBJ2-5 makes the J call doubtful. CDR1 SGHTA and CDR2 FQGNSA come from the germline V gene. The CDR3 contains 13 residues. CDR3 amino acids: CASSLAGRETQYF. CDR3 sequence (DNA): TGTGCCAGCAGCTTAGCCGGGCGGGAGACCCAGTACTTC.

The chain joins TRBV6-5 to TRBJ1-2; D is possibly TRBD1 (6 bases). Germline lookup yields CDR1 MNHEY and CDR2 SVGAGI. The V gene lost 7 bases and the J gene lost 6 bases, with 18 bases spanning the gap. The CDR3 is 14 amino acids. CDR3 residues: CASTITSGEDGYTF. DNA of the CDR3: TGTGCCAGCACCATCACTTCAGGGGAAGATGGCTACACCTTC.

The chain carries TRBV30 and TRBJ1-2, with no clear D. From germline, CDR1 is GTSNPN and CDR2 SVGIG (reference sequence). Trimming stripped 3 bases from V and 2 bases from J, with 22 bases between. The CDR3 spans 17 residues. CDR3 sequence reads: CAWRRGQLYTPNYGYTF. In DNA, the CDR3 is TGTGCCTGGAGACGAGGGCAGCTGTATACTCCAAACTATGGCTACACCTTC. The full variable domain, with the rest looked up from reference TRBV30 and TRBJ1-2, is SQTIHQWPATLVQPVGSPLSLECTVEGTSNPNLYWYRQAAGRGLQLLFYSVGIGQISSEVPQNLSASRPQDRQFILSSKKLLLSDSGFYLCAWRRGQLYTPNYGYTFGSGTRLTVV.